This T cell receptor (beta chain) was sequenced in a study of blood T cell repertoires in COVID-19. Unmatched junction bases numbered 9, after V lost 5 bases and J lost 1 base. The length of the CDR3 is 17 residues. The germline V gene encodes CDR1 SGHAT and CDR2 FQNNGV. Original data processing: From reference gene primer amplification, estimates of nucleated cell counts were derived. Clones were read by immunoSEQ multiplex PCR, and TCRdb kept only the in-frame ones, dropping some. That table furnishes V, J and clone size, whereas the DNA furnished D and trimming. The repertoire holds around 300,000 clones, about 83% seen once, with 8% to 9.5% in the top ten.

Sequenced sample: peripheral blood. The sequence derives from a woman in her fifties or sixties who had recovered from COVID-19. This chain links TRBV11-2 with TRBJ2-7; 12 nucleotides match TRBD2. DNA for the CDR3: TGTGCCAGCAGCCCTCTAGCGGGAGGGCTGAGGTCCTACGAGCAGTACTTC. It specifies CASSPLAGGLRSYEQYF.